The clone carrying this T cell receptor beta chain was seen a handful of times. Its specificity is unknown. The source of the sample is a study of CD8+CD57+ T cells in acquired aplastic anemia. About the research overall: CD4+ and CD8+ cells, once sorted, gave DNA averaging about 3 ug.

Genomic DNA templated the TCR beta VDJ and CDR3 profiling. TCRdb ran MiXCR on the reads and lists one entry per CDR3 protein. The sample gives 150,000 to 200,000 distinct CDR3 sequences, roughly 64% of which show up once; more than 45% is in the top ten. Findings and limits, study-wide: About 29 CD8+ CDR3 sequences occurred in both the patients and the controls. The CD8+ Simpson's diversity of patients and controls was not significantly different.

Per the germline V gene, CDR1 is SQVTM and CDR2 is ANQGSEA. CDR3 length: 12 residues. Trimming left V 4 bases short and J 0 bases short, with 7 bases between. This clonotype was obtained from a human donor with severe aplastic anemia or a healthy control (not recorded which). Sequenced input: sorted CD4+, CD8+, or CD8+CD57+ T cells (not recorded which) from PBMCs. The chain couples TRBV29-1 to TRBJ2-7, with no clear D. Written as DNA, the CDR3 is TGCAGCGTTGTTCTCAGCTCCTACGAGCAGTACTTC. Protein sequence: CSVVLSSYEQYF.